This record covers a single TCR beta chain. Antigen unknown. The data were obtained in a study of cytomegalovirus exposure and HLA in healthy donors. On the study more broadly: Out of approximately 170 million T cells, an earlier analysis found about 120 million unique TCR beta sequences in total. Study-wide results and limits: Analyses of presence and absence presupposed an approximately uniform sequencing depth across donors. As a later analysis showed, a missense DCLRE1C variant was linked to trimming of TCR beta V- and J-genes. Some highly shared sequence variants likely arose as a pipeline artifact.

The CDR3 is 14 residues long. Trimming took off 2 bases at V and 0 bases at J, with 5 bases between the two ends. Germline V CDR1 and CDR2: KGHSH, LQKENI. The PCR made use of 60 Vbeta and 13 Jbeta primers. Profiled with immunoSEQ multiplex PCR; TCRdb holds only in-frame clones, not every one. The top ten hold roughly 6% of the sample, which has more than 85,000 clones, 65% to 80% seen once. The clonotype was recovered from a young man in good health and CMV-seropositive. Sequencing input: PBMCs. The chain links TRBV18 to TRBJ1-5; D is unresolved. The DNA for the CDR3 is TGTGCCAGCTCACCAGTCTTTAGCAATCAGCCCCAGCATTTT. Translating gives CASSPVFSNQPQHF. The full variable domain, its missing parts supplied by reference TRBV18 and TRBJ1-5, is NAGVMQNPRHLVRRRGQEARLRCSPMKGHSHVYWYRQLPEEGLKFMVYLQKENIIDESGMPKERFSAEFPKEGPSILRIQQVVRGDSAAYFCASSPVFSNQPQHFGDGTRLSIL.